The 13 T cell receptor beta chains listed next were all sequenced from one sample in a study of Ad26.COV2.S vaccination and SARS-CoV-2 variants. Sequencing was performed with immunoSEQ multiplex PCR; in TCRdb, only in-frame clones are kept and a portion is missing. The profile shows 350,000 to 450,000 clones, around 92% of them singletons. The sample was peripheral blood, taken after recovery from COVID-19. These receptors were taken from a human donor who had recovered from COVID-19.

The rearrangement joins TRBV7-2 to TRBJ1-2; D is ambiguous. This CDR3 region has 12 residues. Between the trimmed V and J ends, which lost 3 bases and 7 bases, there was a span of 9 bases. Per germline, CDR1 SGHTA and CDR2 FQGNSA. CDR3 amino acids: CASSFQGGGYTF. For the CDR3, the DNA is TGTGCCAGCAGCTTTCAAGGTGGTGGCTACACCTTC.

The J gene is TRBJ2-1, the V gene TRBV25-1; D gene unclear. The CDR3 is made up of 12 amino acids. Trimming took 3 bases from V and 4 from J, leaving 4 bases between them. From germline, CDR1 is MGHDK and CDR2 SYGVNS. For the CDR3, the DNA is TGTGCCAGCAGTGAGAGATACAATGAGCAGTTCTTC. Amino acid sequence: CASSERYNEQFF. The entire variable domain, with the rest obtained from reference TRBV25-1 and TRBJ2-1, is as follows: EADIYQTPRYLVIGTGKKITLECSQTMGHDKMYWYQQDPGMELHLIHYSYGVNSTEKGDLSSESTVSRIRTEHFPLTLESARPSHTSQYLCASSERYNEQFFGPGTRLTVL.

The chain is built from TRBV5-1 and TRBJ2-2; 8 positions agree with TRBD1. CDR3 length equals 15 residues. Germline CDR1 reads SGHRS; CDR2 reads YFSETQ. The ends lost 3 bases at V and 5 bases at J; junction bases unmatched: 6. This CDR3 is CASSSGQGGTGELFF. In DNA form, the CDR3 reads TGCGCCAGCAGCTCCGGACAGGGTGGGACCGGGGAGCTGTTTTTT.

This clone has only one observation. The V and J genes are TRBV5-4 and TRBJ2-4; weak D call: TRBD1 (5 bases). The CDR3 has 15 residues. The germline gives CDR1 SGHNT, CDR2 YYREEE (reference sequence). Trimming removed 4 bases from V and 5 bases from J, with 16 bases in between. The CDR3 is CASSRSSDNENIQYF. CDR3 DNA: TGTGCCAGCAGCCGGTCATCGGACAACGAAAACATTCAGTACTTC.

The J gene is TRBJ1-2, the V gene TRBV12-5; 12 bases map to TRBD1. The CDR3 contains 17 residues. V shed 5 bases and J 3 bases; nucleotides not matched to a gene: 10. Germline assignment: CDR1 LGHNT and CDR2 FRNRAP. The CDR3 coding sequence is TGTGCTAGTGGTCCGACCGGGACAGGGGGCGTGCACTATGGCTACACCTTC. Translation gives CASGPTGTGGVHYGYTF.

The CDR3 spells CASSLSGYTDTQYF. The CDR3 DNA reads as TGTGCCAGCAGCCTTAGTGGGTACACAGATACGCAGTATTTT. The chain employs TRBV6-5 and TRBJ2-3, with no clear D. Looked up from germline, CDR1 is MNHEY and CDR2 is SVGAGI. V dropped 6 bases and J dropped 2 bases, with 12 bases sitting between them. This CDR3 has 14 amino acids.

The V gene is TRBV7-2, the J gene TRBJ2-5, with a possible D match to TRBD2 (6 bases). CDR1 SGHTA and CDR2 FQGNSA come from the germline V gene. V was pared by 5 bases and J by 3 bases, with 13 bases between. CDR3 length: 14 amino acids. The CDR3 reads CASSRGADKETQYF. CDR3 nucleotides: TGTGCCAGCAGCCGCGGGGCAGACAAAGAGACCCAGTACTTC. Using reference TRBV7-2 and TRBJ2-5 for the parts outside the CDR3, the full variable domain is GAGVSQSPSNKVTEKGKDVELRCDPISGHTALYWYRQSLGQGLEFLIYFQGNSAPDKSGLPSDRFSAERTGGSVSTLTIQRTQQEDSAVYLCASSRGADKETQYFGPGTRLLVL.

This clone was seen just once. The sample carries other DNA sequences with the same CDR3. This chain uses TRBV29-1 with TRBJ1-1, with TRBD1 as a possible D gene (5 bases). The CDR3 contains 11 residues. V was clipped by 5 bases and J by 2 bases, with 6 bases between them. CDR1 is SQVTM, CDR2 ANQGSEA, per germline. The CDR3 spells CSVQGNTEAFF. CDR3 nucleotide sequence: TGCAGCGTTCAGGGCAACACTGAAGCTTTCTTT.

The chain links TRBV29-1 to TRBJ2-1, with TRBD2 identical over 10 bases. Looked up from germline, CDR1 is SQVTM and CDR2 is ANQGSEA. V trimming: 7 bases; J trimming: 6 bases; junction bases outside the gene matches: 6. The CDR3 sequence is 13 residues long. The CDR3 sequence: CSGLAGAFNEQFF. The CDR3 region has the DNA TGCAGCGGGCTAGCGGGGGCTTTCAATGAGCAGTTCTTC.

The chain links TRBV5-1 to TRBJ1-2, with 8 nucleotides matching TRBD1. There are 15 residues in the CDR3. Looked up from germline, CDR1 is SGHRS and CDR2 is YFSETQ. With 5 bases clipped from V and 2 bases from J, the junction kept 8 bases outside the gene matches. The CDR3 sequence is CASSKSGQVNYGYTF. The CDR3 DNA reads as TGCGCCAGCAGTAAATCGGGACAGGTCAACTATGGCTACACCTTC.

The chain employs TRBV5-6 and TRBJ1-2, with 9 bases lining up with TRBD1. Germline CDR1 SGHDT, CDR2 YYEEEE. V was pared by 5 bases and J by 5 bases, with 7 bases of the junction left unmatched. The CDR3 totals 14 residues. In nucleotides, the CDR3 is TGTGCCAGCAGGTCCGACAGGGGGTGGTATGGCTACACCTTC. Translating it yields CASRSDRGWYGYTF. Filled out from reference TRBV5-6 and TRBJ1-2, the complete variable domain reads DAGVTQSPTHLIKTRGQQVTLRCSPKSGHDTVSWYQQALGQGPQFIFQYYEEEERQRGNFPDRFSGHQFPNYSSELNVNALLLGDSALYLCASRSDRGWYGYTFGSGTRLTVV.

The V call is TRBV11-2, the J call TRBJ1-6; no firm D call. The germline CDR1 and CDR2 sequences are SGHAT and FQNNGV. Deletions cut 2 bases from V and 7 bases from J, with 15 bases between. This CDR3 is 16 amino acids long. The CDR3 nucleotides are TGTGCCAGCAGCTTATATTTGGTCAGAGCCAATTCACCCCTCCACTTT. This codes for CASSLYLVRANSPLHF.

The chain recombines TRBV10-2 with TRBJ1-2; 7 nucleotides agree with TRBD1. Trimming cost V 7 bases and J 7 bases; bases outside gene matches: 9. The CDR3 length is 13 residues. Germline CDR1 reads WSHSY; CDR2 reads SAAADI. Here the CDR3 reads CASTTGETAGYTF. CDR3 sequence (DNA): TGCGCCAGCACTACAGGGGAAACGGCTGGCTACACCTTC.